The text below deals with one TCR beta chain. The antigen is undetermined. Germline CDR1 and CDR2: DFQATT and SNEGSKA (reference sequence). Deletions cut 1 base from V and 7 bases from J, with 12 bases between. The CDR3 loop spans 13 amino acids. This entry comes from a study of T cells after yellow fever vaccination. The study, taken as a whole, reports: In post-booster samples, most primary-vaccination clones reappeared (roughly 96% CD4, 88% CD8). The secondary response was weaker but peaked faster, day 5 versus 15.

Via MiXCR, TCRdb re-called the 5' RACE reads, giving one row per CDR3 protein. The sample gives fewer than 450,000 distinct CDR3 sequences, approximately 8% of which show up once; around 17% is in the top ten. The sequencing used PBMCs, collected roughly 47 days after the first yellow fever vaccination. This clonotype was obtained from a man between 18 and 29 years old who received the YFV17D yellow fever vaccine. The V gene is TRBV20-1, the J gene TRBJ2-3; D perhaps matches TRBD2 (6 bases). CDR3: CSARAGGAYTQYF. The CDR3 region has the DNA TGCAGTGCTAGAGCAGGCGGGGCATATACGCAGTATTTT.